Below, 6 T cell receptor beta chains from the same sample are listed, as sequenced in a study of blood T cell repertoires in COVID-19. Assay: immunoSEQ multiplex PCR; the TCRdb copy retains only in-frame clones and omits some. The repertoire includes about 140,000 clones, approximately 90% of them detected once, and roughly 3.9% sits in the top ten. The sample comprised PBMCs or T cells enriched from blood (not recorded which). The receptors stem from a man between 45 and 60 years old who had recovered from COVID-19.

This chain connects TRBV2 to TRBJ1-4; TRBD1 might be the D (5 bases). There are 16 residues in the CDR3. The ends were cut back, 7 bases at V and 1 base at J, with 16 bases in the middle. The germline gives CDR1 SNHLY, CDR2 FYNNEI. The CDR3 loop is CASKSRGGITNEKLFF. DNA for the CDR3: TGTGCCAGCAAGAGTAGGGGAGGTATAACTAATGAAAAACTGTTTTTT.

The chain links TRBV3-1 (or the pseudogene TRBV3-2) to TRBJ2-7; 8 bases align to TRBD1. The CDR3 contains 15 residues. V lost 6 bases and J lost 6; bases outside the gene matches: 13. Per the germline V gene, CDR1 is LGHDT and CDR2 is YNNKEL (reference sequence). CDR3 loop: CASSFRGRSVGEQYF. The CDR3 coding sequence is TGTGCCAGCAGTTTCAGGGGGCGTTCGGTGGGCGAGCAGTACTTC.

This sequence joins TRBV7-7 and TRBJ2-5, with D maybe TRBD1 (6 bases). Looked up from germline, CDR1 is SSHAT and CDR2 is FNYEAQ (reference sequence). The CDR3 totals 14 residues. Trimming stripped 4 bases from V and 3 bases from J, with 12 bases between. The CDR3 reads CASSSVGAKETQYF. CDR3 nucleotide sequence: TGTGCCAGCAGCTCGGTGGGGGCAAAAGAGACCCAGTACTTC.

This clone came up a few times. The chain links TRBV7-3 to TRBJ2-2; a weak D match, TRBD2 (7 bases). Germline CDR1 and CDR2: SGHTA and FQGTGA. The CDR3 length is 17 residues. V was trimmed by 4 bases and J by 4 bases, leaving 19 bases between them. The DNA for the CDR3 is TGTGCCAGCAGCTCGAGCCCCAGGGGCGGGGGCACCGGGGAGCTGTTTTTT. It translates to CASSSSPRGGGTGELFF.

J is TRBJ1-2 and V is TRBV9; 8 nucleotides match TRBD1. CDR3 length: 15 amino acids. Germline V gives CDR1 SGDLS, CDR2 YYNGEE. The ends lost 3 bases at V and 5 bases at J; junction bases unmatched: 9. The CDR3 coding sequence is TGTGCCAGCAGCGCCCGGACAGGGTCTTTTTATGGCTACACCTTC. It specifies CASSARTGSFYGYTF. The full variable domain, with the rest looked up from reference TRBV9 and TRBJ1-2, is DSGVTQTPKHLITATGQRVTLRCSPRSGDLSVYWYQQSLDQGLQFLIQYYNGEERAKGNILERFSAQQFPDLHSELNLSSLELGDSALYFCASSARTGSFYGYTFGSGTRLTVV.

The rearrangement uses TRBV5-5 and TRBJ2-1, with D possibly TRBD1 on 6 matching bases. The CDR3 runs 16 residues. In germline, CDR1 is SGHKS, CDR2 YYEKEE (reference sequence). With 1 base removed from V and 2 bases from J, the gap between germline ends came to 13 bases. The CDR3, as DNA: TGTGCCAGCAGCTTGTTCCAGGGGAGTCCCTACAATGAGCAGTTCTTC. Residues: CASSLFQGSPYNEQFF.